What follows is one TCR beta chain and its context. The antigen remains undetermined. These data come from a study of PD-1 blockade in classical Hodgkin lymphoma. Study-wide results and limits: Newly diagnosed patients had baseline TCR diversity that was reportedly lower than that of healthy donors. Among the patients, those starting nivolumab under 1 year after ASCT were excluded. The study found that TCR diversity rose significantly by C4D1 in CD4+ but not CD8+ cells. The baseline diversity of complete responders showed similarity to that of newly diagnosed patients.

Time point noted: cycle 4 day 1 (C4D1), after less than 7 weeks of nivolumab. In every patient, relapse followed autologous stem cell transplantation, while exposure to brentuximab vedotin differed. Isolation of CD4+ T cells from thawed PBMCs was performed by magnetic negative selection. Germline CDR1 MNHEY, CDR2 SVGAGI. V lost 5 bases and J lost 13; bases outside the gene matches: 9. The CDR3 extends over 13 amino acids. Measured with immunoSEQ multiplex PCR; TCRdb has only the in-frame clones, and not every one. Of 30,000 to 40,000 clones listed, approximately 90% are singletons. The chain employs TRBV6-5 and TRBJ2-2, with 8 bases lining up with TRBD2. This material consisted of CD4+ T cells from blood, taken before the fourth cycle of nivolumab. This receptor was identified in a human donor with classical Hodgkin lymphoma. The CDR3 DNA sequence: TGTGCCAGCAGTACCGAGAGCGGGAGTAGGCTGTTTTTT. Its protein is CASSTESGSRLFF.